Shown below are 23 T cell receptor beta chains from a single sample sequenced in a study of CD8+ T cells in alopecia areata. Sample treatment: oral pan-JAK inhibitor, 5-10 mg twice daily. Extracted from the samples, RNA was reverse transcribed into cDNA to serve as the sequencing template. Method: immunoSEQ multiplex PCR; TCRdb's copy keeps in-frame clones and lacks some. This table has around 300,000 clones, about three fifths appearing once. The sequencing used CD4+ T cells sorted from blood, collected at week 52, from a patient treated with tofacitinib. The source of these receptors is a human donor with alopecia areata.

This clone was seen more than once but under ten times. The chain carries TRBV10-3 and TRBJ1-5; D ambiguous. CDR1 is ENHRY and CDR2 is SYGVKD in the germline V gene. V gave up 11 bases and J gave up 5 bases, with 16 bases separating them. The CDR3 consists of 13 residues. The CDR3 loop is CASRWQEDQPQHF. CDR3 sequence (DNA): TGTGCCTCCCGATGGCAGGAAGATCAGCCCCAGCATTTT.

This clone was recorded once. The DNA for the CDR3 is TGTGCCTGGAGTCCAGACAGGGGGTTAGAGACCCAGTACTTC. Encoded protein: CAWSPDRGLETQYF. The V call is TRBV30, the J call TRBJ2-5; 9 bases match TRBD1. Germline lookup yields CDR1 GTSNPN and CDR2 SVGIG (reference sequence). The V gene end was trimmed by 2 bases and the J gene end by 4 bases; junction bases not matched to a gene: 5. This CDR3 region has 14 residues.

This clone was counted only a few times. This chain links TRBV5-4 with TRBJ1-2, with a possible D match to TRBD1 (6 bases). The germline gives CDR1 SGHNT, CDR2 YYREEE (reference sequence). The CDR3 is made up of 15 amino acids. V was trimmed by 5 bases and J by 2 bases, leaving 16 bases between them. The CDR3 region has the DNA TGTGCCAGCAGTTGGACAGTACATACCAACTATGGCTACACCTTC. Residues: CASSWTVHTNYGYTF.

V gene TRBV19 combines with J gene TRBJ1-2; no firm D call. Trimming took 9 bases from V and 3 from J, leaving 14 bases between them. Per germline, CDR1 LNHDA and CDR2 SQIVND (reference sequence). The length of the CDR3 is 13 residues. CDR3 DNA sequence: TGTGCCAGCGAGAGTAACAACTACTATGGCTACACCTTC. Amino acid sequence: CASESNNYYGYTF.

The CDR3 region has the DNA TGTGCCAGCTCACCTGGAGGGGCCGATCAGCCCCAGCATTTT. The encoded protein is CASSPGGADQPQHF. The chain couples TRBV18 to TRBJ1-5; D might be TRBD1 (5 bases). The CDR3 is 14 residues long. Per the germline V gene, CDR1 is KGHSH and CDR2 is LQKENI. V was pared by 3 bases and J by 5 bases, with 11 bases between. The whole variable domain, remainder taken from reference TRBV18 and TRBJ1-5, is NAGVMQNPRHLVRRRGQEARLRCSPMKGHSHVYWYRQLPEEGLKFMVYLQKENIIDESGMPKERFSAEFPKEGPSILRIQQVVRGDSAAYFCASSPGGADQPQHFGDGTRLSIL.

This chain connects TRBV29-1 to TRBJ2-3, with 11 positions matching TRBD1. The germline gives CDR1 SQVTM, CDR2 ANQGSEA. Trimming removed 2 bases from V and 11 bases from J; junction bases left unmatched: 9. The CDR3 is 14 residues long. The CDR3 reads CSVEPGTGTGGQYF. The CDR3 bases are TGCAGCGTTGAACCCGGGACTGGGACAGGGGGGCAGTATTTT.

This clone showed up just a few times. The V call is TRBV11-2, the J call TRBJ2-6; D gene ambiguous. Trimming stripped 8 bases from V and 3 bases from J, with 11 bases between. CDR3 length: 14 amino acids. Germline V lookup: CDR1 SGHAT, CDR2 FQNNGV. CDR3 sequence: CASYRGYGANVLTF. Here the CDR3 DNA reads TGTGCCAGCTACCGAGGATATGGGGCCAACGTCCTGACTTTC.

A single count supports this clone. The chain links TRBV9 to TRBJ2-3; a weak D match, TRBD1 (5 bases). Trimming removed 0 bases from V and 4 bases from J, with 15 bases in between. Germline V gene data show CDR1 as SGDLS and CDR2 as YYNGEE. This CDR3 has 16 amino acids. The CDR3 loop is CASSVESPTGPDTQYF. The CDR3 nucleotides read TGTGCCAGCAGCGTAGAATCCCCCACAGGTCCAGATACGCAGTATTTT.

The chain is built from TRBV2 and TRBJ2-4; no clear D. V lost 3 bases, J lost 6 bases, and 15 bases lay in between. This CDR3 contains 15 residues. The germline CDR1 and CDR2 sequences are SNHLY and FYNNEI. The CDR3 nucleotides read TGTGCCAGCAGTGATTCCCTATCAAATGGAAACATTCAGTACTTC. Translated, it gives CASSDSLSNGNIQYF.

The rearrangement joins TRBV5-1 to TRBJ2-3; TRBD1 is a possible D gene (6 bases). The V end lost 3 bases, the J end lost 4 bases, and 12 bases lay between the germline ends. Germline assignment: CDR1 SGHRS and CDR2 YFSETQ. The CDR3 is 14 amino acids. The CDR3 nucleotides are TGCGCCAGCAGCTCCTCAGGGGCCCCAGATACGCAGTATTTT. This sequence encodes CASSSSGAPDTQYF.

This sequence joins TRBV29-1 and TRBJ2-1; 10 bases are a match to TRBD1. Germline loops: CDR1 SQVTM, CDR2 ANQGSEA. This CDR3 is built from 16 residues. The trim removed 5 bases at V and 3 bases at J, leaving 10 bases unmatched. The CDR3 loop is CSVRAGQGLIYNEQFF. CDR3 coding DNA: TGCAGCGTTCGAGCGGGACAGGGGCTGATCTACAATGAGCAGTTCTTC.

The chain joins TRBV4-2 to TRBJ2-3; possibly TRBD1 for D (5 bases). The V end lost 4 bases, the J end lost 0 bases, and 17 bases lay between the germline ends. In germline, CDR1 is LGHNA, CDR2 YNFKEQ. This CDR3 spans 17 amino acids. CDR3 in amino acids: CASSPLGRAQSTDTQYF. The CDR3 DNA reads TGTGCCAGCAGCCCCCTGGGGCGTGCCCAGAGCACAGATACGCAGTATTTT.

The V gene is TRBV6-5, the J gene TRBJ2-1, with unresolved D. CDR3 length equals 13 residues. CDR1 is MNHEY, CDR2 SVGAGI, per germline. V lost 3 bases and J lost 9, with 12 bases in between. The CDR3 DNA reads as TGTGCCAGCAGTTATCAAGGACGGGCTGAGCAGTTCTTC. Translating it yields CASSYQGRAEQFF.

DNA for the CDR3: TGTGCCAGCAGTTACTCGGGGCCGGCCGTGGGCACTGAAGCTTTCTTT. Amino acids: CASSYSGPAVGTEAFF. This chain joins TRBV6-5 and TRBJ1-1; TRBD1 is a possible D gene (5 bases). From germline, CDR1 is MNHEY and CDR2 SVGAGI. The CDR3 loop spans 16 amino acids. V was pared by 0 bases and J by 4 bases, with 15 bases between.

This clone came up once. This chain connects TRBV5-1 to TRBJ2-7, with 9 nucleotides matching TRBD1. The V gene's germline CDR1 is SGHRS and CDR2 YFSETQ. V gave up 5 bases and J gave up 2 bases; unmatched junction bases: 8. The CDR3 runs 15 residues. CDR3 residues: CASSPRTGATYEQYF. CDR3 DNA: TGCGCCAGCAGTCCGAGGACAGGGGCGACCTACGAGCAGTACTTC.

This chain connects TRBV4-2 to TRBJ2-2; 7 bases line up with TRBD1. Germline V gene data show CDR1 as LGHNA and CDR2 as YNFKEQ. V shed 1 base and J 6 bases; nucleotides not matched to a gene: 8. There are 16 residues in the CDR3. The CDR3 region has the DNA TGTGCCAGCAGCCAAGTCCACAGGGGATGGGCCGGGGAGCTGTTTTTT. The encoded protein is CASSQVHRGWAGELFF.

The chain combines TRBV29-1 with TRBJ2-2; 9 bases line up with TRBD1. The CDR3 totals 13 residues. Trimming took 5 bases from V and 6 from J; bases not matched to a gene: 4. CDR1 is SQVTM and CDR2 is ANQGSEA in the germline V gene. The CDR3 nucleotides are TGCAGCGTTCAAACAGGGGGCTCCGGGGAGCTGTTTTTT. Its protein product is CSVQTGGSGELFF.

The rearrangement uses TRBV2 and TRBJ2-7, with no clear D. The CDR3 covers 12 residues. V lost 2 bases to trimming and J lost 2 bases, with 4 bases between them. Germline-derived CDR1 and CDR2 are SNHLY and FYNNEI. Written as DNA, the CDR3 is TGTGCCAGCAGTGAACTAGCCTACGAGCAGTACTTC. Translated: CASSELAYEQYF. Looking up the rest from reference TRBV2 and TRBJ2-7 gives the full variable domain: EPEVTQTPSHQVTQMGQEVILRCVPISNHLYFYWYRQILGQKVEFLVSFYNNEISEKSEIFDDQFSVERPDGSNFTLKIRSTKLEDSAMYFCASSELAYEQYFGPGTRLTVT.

The chain links TRBV9 to TRBJ2-7; 7 nucleotides align to TRBD2. V lost 0 bases and J lost 7; bases outside the gene matches: 1. The CDR3 length is 12 residues. The V gene's germline CDR1 is SGDLS and CDR2 YYNGEE. CDR3 amino acids: CASSVGAGEQYF. Written as DNA, the CDR3 is TGTGCCAGCAGCGTAGGAGCGGGGGAGCAGTACTTC.

The chain recombines TRBV25-1 with TRBJ2-5; D possibly matches TRBD1 or TRBD2 (5 bases each). CDR3 size: 13 residues. Germline V gives CDR1 MGHDK, CDR2 SYGVNS. V gave up 2 bases and J gave up 7 bases, with 11 bases separating them. CDR3 in amino acids: CASSETPGTTQYF. In DNA form, the CDR3 reads TGTGCCAGCAGTGAAACACCTGGGACGACCCAGTACTTC.

V gene TRBV5-1 combines with J gene TRBJ1-1; D remains ambiguous. V lost 7 bases to trimming and J lost 1 base, with 11 bases between them. Germline CDR1 reads SGHRS; CDR2 reads YFSETQ. CDR3 size: 13 residues. The CDR3 coding sequence is TGCGCCAGCCGTCCCCTCGAGAACACTGAAGCTTTCTTT. Protein: CASRPLENTEAFF.

V is TRBV30 and J is TRBJ1-2; no clear D gene. V lost 0 bases and J 8 bases, leaving 16 bases between the germline ends. Germline V gene sequence: CDR1 GTSNPN, CDR2 SVGIG (reference sequence). CDR3 length equals 14 residues. Here the CDR3 reads CAWSVRELPGGYTF. The DNA for the CDR3 is TGTGCCTGGAGTGTGAGGGAGCTTCCTGGGGGCTACACCTTC.

V is TRBV29-1 and J is TRBJ2-6; D gene uncertain. Between the trimmed V and J ends, which lost 0 bases and 0 bases, there was a span of 6 bases. The germline V gene encodes CDR1 SQVTM and CDR2 ANQGSEA. The CDR3 is 15 amino acids. CDR3 sequence (DNA): TGCAGCGTTGAAGATCCTGGCTCTGGGGCCAACGTCCTGACTTTC. It codes for CSVEDPGSGANVLTF.